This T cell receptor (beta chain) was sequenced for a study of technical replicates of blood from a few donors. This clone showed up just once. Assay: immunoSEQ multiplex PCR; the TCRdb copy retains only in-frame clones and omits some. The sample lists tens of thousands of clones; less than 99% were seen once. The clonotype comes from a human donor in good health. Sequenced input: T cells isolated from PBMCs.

The CDR3 protein is CASSGTASNQPQHF. CDR3 DNA sequence: TGTGCCAGCAGCGGGACAGCAAGCAATCAGCCCCAGCATTTT. The rearrangement links TRBV6-5 to TRBJ1-5; TRBD1 agrees at 7 bases. After removal of 6 bases from V and 1 base from J, the junction contained 3 bases not matched to a gene. The germline CDR1 and CDR2 sequences are MNHEY and SVGAGI. The CDR3 contains 14 residues.